Below, one TCR beta chain is given with its context. Its specificity is not known. A read error may produce the germline difference seen at one junction end. The read ends 3 residues before the CDR3 terminus; that terminus is restored from the germline J gene. This CDR3 spans 15 amino acids. Germline V CDR1 and CDR2: SSHAT, FNYEAQ (reference sequence). This entry belongs to a study of T cell clonality in common variable immunodeficiency. Method: immunoSEQ multiplex PCR; TCRdb's copy keeps in-frame clones and lacks some. Captured here are approximately 7,800 clones, none seen once; the top ten comprise approximately 5%. Overall study findings and caveats: Fewer deletions and N-nucleotide insertions were reportedly seen in common variable immunodeficiency TCR beta sequences.

Diagnosis required reduced IgG, IgA and/or IgM with specific antibody deficiency. Blood came from CVID subjects not ill and not taking immunomodulatory or immunosuppressive medication. Sequences were obtained from peripheral blood mononuclear cells. This receptor was identified in a human donor with common variable immunodeficiency. This chain joins TRBV7-7 and TRBJ2-5; 9 bases are a match to TRBD2. CDR3 DNA, as far as it was read: TGTGCTAGCAGCCTCGGGACTAGCAGTCGAGAGACC. Its protein is CASSLGTSSRET. The CDR3 reads in full as CASSLGTSSRETQYF.